These T cell receptor beta chains were read from a single sample in a study of blood T cell repertoires in COVID-19. The protocol was immunoSEQ multiplex PCR, while the TCRdb copy is restricted to in-frame clones and leaves out a portion. Counted here are 350,000 to 400,000 clones, 87% occurring once; the ten biggest clones make up approximately 1.8%. The sample taken for sequencing was PBMCs or T cells enriched from blood (not recorded which). The receptors here all came from a man aged 35-49 years in a cohort exposed to, infected with or recovered from COVID-19 (not recorded which). CDR3s include the opening cysteine and the closing phenylalanine or tryptophan. Each record gives: J gene, clone size, D gene, V gene, CDR3 DNA, CDR3 protein. D genes are given only for firm matches. Part of the rows lack a size; the others show once, few, many or a class for expanded clones.

>TRBJ1-4|once|TRBD1|TRBV4-2
TGTGCCAGCAGCCCTTCCCAGGGGGCCCCCAATGAAAAACTGTTTTTT
CASSPSQGAPNEKLFF
>TRBJ2-3|.|TRBD1|TRBV19
TGTGCCAGTAGTTTCACTGACAGGGGGCTTGGAGATACGCAGTATTTT
CASSFTDRGLGDTQYF
>TRBJ2-1|.|.|TRBV27
TGTGCCAGCAGTCGTCATACTACCCTGCCCAATGAGCAGTTCTTC
CASSRHTTLPNEQFF
>TRBJ2-7|.|TRBD2|TRBV19
TGTGCCAGTAGTATGGGGGGGGGTCCCTACGAGCAGTACTTC
CASSMGGGPYEQYF
>TRBJ1-4|.|.|TRBV24-1
TGTGCCACCGGTTTTCATAAGGGAATTCGGGGTGAAAAACTGTTTTTT
CATGFHKGIRGEKLFF
>TRBJ1-6|few|TRBD1|TRBV10-2
TGCGCCAGCAGTGACCTCCGCTGGACAGGGGATAATTCACCCCTCCACTTT
CASSDLRWTGDNSPLHF
>TRBJ2-6|once|.|TRBV30
TGTGCCTGGACCTTTGGCGGAAGCTCTGGGGCCAACGTCCTGACTTTC
CAWTFGGSSGANVLTF
>TRBJ1-1|.|TRBD1|TRBV5-6
TGTGCCAGCAGCTTGGTAGAGGGGGCTCTAGTGAACACTGAAGCTTTCTTT
CASSLVEGALVNTEAFF
>TRBJ1-4|.|.|TRBV12-5
TGTGCTAGTGCCCCCGGGACACAGGATGAAAAACTGTTTTTT
CASAPGTQDEKLFF
>TRBJ2-7|.|TRBD2|TRBV5-6
TGTGCCAGCAGAGCTAGCGGGAGGTCCTACGAGCAGTACTTC
CASRASGRSYEQYF
>TRBJ2-2|few|.|TRBV12-1
TGTGCCAGCAGCTTTGGCCCTGGACAAATCCGGGACTACTACACCGGGGAGCTGTTTTTT
CASSFGPGQIRDYYTGELFF
>TRBJ2-1|.|.|TRBV5-1
TGCGCCAGCAGCTTGGCCGGTAGCTCCTACAATGAGCAGTTCTTC
CASSLAGSSYNEQFF
>TRBJ2-2|.|.|TRBV30
TGTGCCTGGAGTGTCCTAGGATACGGGGAGCTGTTTTTT
CAWSVLGYGELFF
>TRBJ2-1|.|TRBD2|TRBV5-1
TGCGCCAGCAGCCCCCTAGCGGGAGGGCCCGATGAGCAGTTCTTC
CASSPLAGGPDEQFF
>TRBJ2-3|.|TRBD2|TRBV5-1
TGCGCCAGCAGCGAAGTACTAGCGGGACCCGCGTATACGCAGTATTTT
CASSEVLAGPAYTQYF
>TRBJ2-3|.|.|TRBV9
TGTGCCAGCAGCGTGGGGCCAGATACGCAGTATTTT
CASSVGPDTQYF
>TRBJ2-3|.|.|TRBV5-4
TGTGCCAGCAGCTTGGCCTCGGTGTACACAGATACGCAGTATTTT
CASSLASVYTDTQYF
>TRBJ2-7|.|TRBD2|TRBV5-1
TGCGCCAGCAGCCCTACCAGCTCCGGGACTAGCGGATCCTACGAGCAGTACTTC
CASSPTSSGTSGSYEQYF
>TRBJ2-3|once|TRBD1|TRBV5-5
TGTGCCAGCAGCGGGCCGGGACAGCTCAATCCGTATTTT
CASSGPGQLNPYF
>TRBJ2-1|.|TRBD2|TRBV7-2
TGTGCCAGCAGCTTAGCCTTGACTAGCGGGATTAATGAGCAGTTCTTC
CASSLALTSGINEQFF
>TRBJ1-5|.|.|TRBV7-9
TGTGCCAGCAGCTTTGGATTAAGGGGGAGCGGCAATCAGCCCCAGCATTTT
CASSFGLRGSGNQPQHF
>TRBJ2-7|.|.|TRBV7-9
TGTGCCAGCAGCCCCAAAATCAGCGAGCAGTACTTC
CASSPKISEQYF
>TRBJ2-1|.|.|TRBV12-3/TRBV12-4
TGTGCCAGCAGCCCCTCTTACTACAATGAGCAGTTCTTC
CASSPSYYNEQFF
>TRBJ2-7|.|TRBD1|TRBV18
TGTGCCAGCTCACCGGGACAGAATTACGAGCAGTACTTC
CASSPGQNYEQYF
>TRBJ1-1|.|.|TRBV7-3
TGTGCCAGCAGCTTATCGGGAGGCACTGAAGCTTTCTTT
CASSLSGGTEAFF
>TRBJ2-7|few|.|TRBV7-6
TGTGCCAGCAGCTCCCCGGGAGTCGGGAGATCCTACGAGCAGTACTTC
CASSSPGVGRSYEQYF
>TRBJ2-7|.|.|TRBV2
TGTGCCAGCAGTGAGTCGCCTAGCGAAAACGAGCAGTACTTC
CASSESPSENEQYF
>TRBJ1-3|.|TRBD1|TRBV18
TGTGCCAGCTCACCATGGGACAGCAACTCTGGAAACACCATATATTTT
CASSPWDSNSGNTIYF
>TRBJ2-3|.|.|TRBV11-2
TGTGCCAGCAGGATACAGGGTGCAGATACGCAGTATTTT
CASRIQGADTQYF
>TRBJ2-1|.|.|TRBV11-3
TGTGCCAGCAGCTTAGGTGAACAGGGATACTCCTACAATGAGCAGTTCTTC
CASSLGEQGYSYNEQFF
>TRBJ2-3|.|TRBD2|TRBV28
TGTGCCAGCTCGGCGGGAGGGGAAAAAGATACGCAGTATTTT
CASSAGGEKDTQYF
>TRBJ1-2|.|.|TRBV5-4
TGTGCCAGCAGCTTGGATCCACAGGGAGGGAGCTATGGCTACACCTTC
CASSLDPQGGSYGYTF
>TRBJ2-1|.|TRBD2|TRBV14
TGTGCCAGCAGCCAAGAAGGGAGACTAGCGGGAGGTTCCTACAATGAGCAGTTCTTC
CASSQEGRLAGGSYNEQFF
>TRBJ2-3|.|.|TRBV7-9
TGTGCCAGCAGCTCAAGGGCGGGGGCTAGCACAGATACGCAGTATTTT
CASSSRAGASTDTQYF
>TRBJ2-1|.|TRBD2|TRBV5-1
TGCGCCAGCAGCAGCGAGGTCCTAGCGGGTAGCTACAATGAGCAGTTCTTC
CASSSEVLAGSYNEQFF
>TRBJ2-3|.|TRBD2|TRBV27
TGTGCCAGCAGTTGGGAACCGGGACTAGCGGGAGGAGGGACAGATACGCAGTATTTT
CASSWEPGLAGGGTDTQYF
>TRBJ2-4|few|TRBD1|TRBV7-9
TGTGCCAGCAGCTTGGGACAGGAGGCCAAAAACATTCAGTACTTC
CASSLGQEAKNIQYF
>TRBJ2-3|.|.|TRBV11-3
TGTGCCAGCAGCCAGGAGGGGGGGGCTAGAGATACGCAGTATTTT
CASSQEGGARDTQYF
>TRBJ2-7|.|.|TRBV27
TGTGCCAGCAGTACCTACTCCTCCTACGAGCAGTACTTC
CASSTYSSYEQYF
>TRBJ1-1|.|TRBD1|TRBV7-9
TGTGCCAGCAGCGACACCAACAGGGGGCATACTGAAGCTTTCTTT
CASSDTNRGHTEAFF
>TRBJ1-3|once|TRBD1|TRBV7-9
TGTGCCAGCAGCTTACGGGACAGGGAGCTCGGAAACACCATATATTTT
CASSLRDRELGNTIYF
>TRBJ1-2|.|.|TRBV30
TGTGCCTGGAGTGTACACATGATTAACTATGGCTACACCTTC
CAWSVHMINYGYTF
>TRBJ2-2|.|TRBD2|TRBV5-1
TGCGCCAGCAGCTTGGAGGCGGGAGGTACCGGGGAGCTGTTTTTT
CASSLEAGGTGELFF
>TRBJ1-1|.|TRBD1|TRBV27
TGTGCCAGCAACTTTGGCCGGACAGGGGGCTCTGAAGCTTTCTTT
CASNFGRTGGSEAFF
>TRBJ1-2|.|.|TRBV19
TGTGCCAGTAGTTTGGACACGACCTTCGATGGCTACACCTTC
CASSLDTTFDGYTF
>TRBJ2-3|once|TRBD2|TRBV5-1
TGCGCCAGCAGCTTGGGAGGACTAGCGGATACAGATACGCAGTATTTT
CASSLGGLADTDTQYF
>TRBJ1-1|.|.|TRBV5-1
TGCGCCAGCAGCGTATCAGGGGCGGTGTCTGAAGCTTTCTTT
CASSVSGAVSEAFF